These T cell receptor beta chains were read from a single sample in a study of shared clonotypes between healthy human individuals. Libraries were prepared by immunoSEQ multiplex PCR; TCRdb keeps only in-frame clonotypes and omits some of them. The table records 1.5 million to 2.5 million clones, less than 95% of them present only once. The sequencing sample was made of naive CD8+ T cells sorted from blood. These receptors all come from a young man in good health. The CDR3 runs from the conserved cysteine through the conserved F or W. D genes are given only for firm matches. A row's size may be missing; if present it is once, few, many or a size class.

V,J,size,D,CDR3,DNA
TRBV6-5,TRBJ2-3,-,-,CASGERGSTDTQYF,TGTGCCAGCGGGGAGCGAGGGAGCACAGATACGCAGTATTTT
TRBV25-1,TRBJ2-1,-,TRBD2,CASSEASGAYNEQFF,TGTGCCAGCAGTGAGGCTAGCGGGGCTTACAATGAGCAGTTCTTC
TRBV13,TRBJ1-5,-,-,CASSLGLGVGNQPQHF,TGTGCCAGCAGCTTAGGCCTAGGGGTTGGCAATCAGCCCCAGCATTTT
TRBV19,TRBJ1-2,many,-,CASSIFRDRTYGYTF,TGTGCCAGTAGTATTTTCAGAGACCGTACCTATGGCTACACCTTC
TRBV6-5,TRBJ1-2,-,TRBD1,CASSLTGGVDGYTF,TGTGCCAGCAGTTTGACAGGGGGCGTTGATGGCTACACCTTC
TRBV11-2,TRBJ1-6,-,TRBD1,CASSSTGRSSYNSPLHF,TGTGCCAGCAGCTCGACAGGGCGAAGCTCCTATAATTCACCCCTCCACTTT
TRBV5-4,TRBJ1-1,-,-,CASSLGPIAEAFF,TGTGCCAGCAGCTTAGGACCCATCGCTGAAGCTTTCTTT
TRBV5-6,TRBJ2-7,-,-,CASSLQGWDYEQYF,TGTGCCAGCAGCTTGCAGGGATGGGACTACGAGCAGTACTTC
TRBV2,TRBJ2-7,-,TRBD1,CASNLGQERYEQYF,TGTGCCAGCAACCTGGGACAGGAGCGCTACGAGCAGTACTTC
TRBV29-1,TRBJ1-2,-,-,CSVGSDVRGYGYTF,TGCAGCGTTGGGTCGGACGTACGGGGATATGGCTACACCTTC
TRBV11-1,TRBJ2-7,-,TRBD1,CASSPGQASSYEQYF,TGTGCCAGCAGCCCCGGACAGGCTAGCTCCTACGAGCAGTACTTC
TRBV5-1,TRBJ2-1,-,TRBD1,CASSLAVTGASNEQFF,TGCGCCAGCAGCTTGGCCGTGACAGGGGCTAGCAATGAGCAGTTCTTC
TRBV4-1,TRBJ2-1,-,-,CASSSFGGTHNEQFF,TGCGCCAGCAGCAGTTTTGGCGGGACCCACAATGAGCAGTTCTTC
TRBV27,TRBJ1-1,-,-,CASRGIAGNTEAFF,TGTGCCAGCAGGGGAATCGCAGGGAACACTGAAGCTTTCTTT
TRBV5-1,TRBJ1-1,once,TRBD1,CASSLAVRGTNTEAFF,TGCGCCAGCAGCTTGGCCGTCAGGGGGACGAACACTGAAGCTTTCTTT
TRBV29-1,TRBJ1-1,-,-,CSALRQTEAFF,TGCAGCGCCCTTAGACAAACTGAAGCTTTCTTT
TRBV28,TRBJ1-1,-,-,CASSFRGPNTEAFF,TGTGCCAGCAGTTTCCGGGGCCCGAACACTGAAGCTTTCTTT
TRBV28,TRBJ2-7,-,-,CASNSPGRAYEQYF,TGTGCCAGCAACTCCCCCGGGCGGGCCTACGAGCAGTACTTC
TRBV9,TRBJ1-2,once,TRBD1,CASSAGGGTSYGYTF,TGTGCCAGCAGCGCTGGAGGGGGCACCTCCTATGGCTACACCTTC
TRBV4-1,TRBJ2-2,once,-,CASRLQGVTGELFF,TGCGCCAGCAGGTTACAGGGAGTCACCGGGGAGCTGTTTTTT
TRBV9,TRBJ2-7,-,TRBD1,CASSVGQGKSYEQYF,TGTGCCAGCAGCGTAGGACAGGGGAAGTCCTACGAGCAGTACTTC
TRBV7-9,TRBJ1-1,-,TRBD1,CASSLAGTGQGPTEAFF,TGTGCCAGCAGCTTAGCGGGGACGGGACAGGGTCCCACTGAAGCTTTCTTT
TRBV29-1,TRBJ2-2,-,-,CSAVGALHTGELFF,TGCAGCGCAGTGGGGGCCTTACACACCGGGGAGCTGTTTTTT
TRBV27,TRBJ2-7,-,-,CASSFDLSYEQYF,TGTGCCAGCAGTTTCGACCTCTCCTACGAGCAGTACTTC
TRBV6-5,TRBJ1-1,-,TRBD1,CASSPGQGGITEAFF,TGTGCCAGCAGTCCGGGACAGGGAGGAATCACTGAAGCTTTCTTT
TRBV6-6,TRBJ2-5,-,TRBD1,CASSYRTGEYKKTQYF,TGTGCCAGCAGTTACCGGACAGGGGAATACAAGAAGACCCAGTACTTC
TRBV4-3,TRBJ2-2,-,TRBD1,CASSQEPFQGAHTGELFF,TGCGCCAGCAGCCAAGAGCCCTTTCAGGGGGCGCACACCGGGGAGCTGTTTTTT
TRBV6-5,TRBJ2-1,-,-,CASSYPGGARDEQFF,TGTGCCAGCAGTTACCCAGGGGGGGCCCGGGATGAGCAGTTCTTC
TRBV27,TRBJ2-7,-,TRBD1,CASSPSTATGVYEQYF,TGTGCCAGCAGTCCCTCGACGGCGACAGGGGTCTACGAGCAGTACTTC
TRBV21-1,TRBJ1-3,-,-,CASTPGLAINTIYF,TGTGCCAGCACCCCCGGACTGGCGATCAACACCATATATTTT
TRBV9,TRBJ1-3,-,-,CASSVQTGTGNTIYF,TGTGCCAGCAGCGTCCAAACAGGGACTGGAAACACCATATATTTT
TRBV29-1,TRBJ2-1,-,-,CSVVDPDTYNEQFF,TGCAGCGTTGTAGATCCCGATACCTACAATGAGCAGTTCTTC
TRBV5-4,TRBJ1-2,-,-,CASSLGEGIDGYTF,TGTGCCAGCAGCTTGGGTGAGGGGATTGATGGCTACACCTTC
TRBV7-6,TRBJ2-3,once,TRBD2,CASSGLAGPSTDTQYF,TGTGCCAGCAGCGGACTAGCGGGTCCTAGCACAGATACGCAGTATTTT
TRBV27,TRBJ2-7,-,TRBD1,CASSPGTGGHEQYF,TGTGCCAGCAGCCCTGGGACAGGGGGTCACGAGCAGTACTTC
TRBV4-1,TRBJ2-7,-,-,CASSQEVRPIYEQYF,TGCGCCAGCAGCCAAGAAGTGAGGCCGATCTACGAGCAGTACTTC
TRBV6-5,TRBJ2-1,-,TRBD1,CASSRDSSSYNEQFF,TGTGCCAGCAGTAGGGACAGTAGCTCCTACAATGAGCAGTTCTTC
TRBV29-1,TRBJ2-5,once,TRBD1,CSYYPTGAQETQYF,TGCTCCTACTACCCTACAGGGGCGCAAGAGACCCAGTACTTC
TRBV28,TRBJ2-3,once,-,CASSFQGLSYTQYF,TGTGCCAGCAGTTTCCAGGGGCTAAGTTATACGCAGTATTTT
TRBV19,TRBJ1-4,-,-,CASSIYQGEKLFF,TGTGCCAGTAGTATTTATCAGGGTGAAAAACTGTTTTTT
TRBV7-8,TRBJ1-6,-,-,CASSLAGQYNSPLHF,TGTGCCAGCAGCTTAGCGGGGCAGTATAATTCACCCCTCCACTTT
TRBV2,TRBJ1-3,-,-,CASRDQGPGNTIYF,TGTGCCAGCAGGGACCAAGGCCCTGGAAACACCATATATTTT
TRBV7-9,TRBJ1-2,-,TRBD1,CASSLAIEDRGRVGYTF,TGTGCCAGCAGCTTAGCCATCGAGGACAGGGGGCGCGTAGGCTACACCTTC
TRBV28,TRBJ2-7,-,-,CASSHTGNEQYF,TGTGCCAGCAGCCATACCGGCAACGAGCAGTACTTC
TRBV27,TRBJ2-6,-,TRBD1,CASSATGTGIVLTF,TGTGCCAGCAGTGCAACCGGGACAGGGATCGTCCTGACTTTC
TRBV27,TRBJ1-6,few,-,CASSFGTGSPLHF,TGTGCCAGCAGTTTCGGGACCGGCTCACCCCTCCACTTT
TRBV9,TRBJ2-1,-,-,CASSVEGSSVYEQFF,TGTGCCAGCAGCGTAGAGGGGAGCTCCGTATATGAGCAGTTCTTC
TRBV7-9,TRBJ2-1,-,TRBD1,CASSFSGTGAGNEQFF,TGTGCCAGCAGCTTTTCCGGGACAGGGGCCGGCAATGAGCAGTTCTTC
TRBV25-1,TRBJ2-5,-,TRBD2,CASSEGLAGGETQYF,TGTGCCAGCAGTGAAGGACTAGCGGGGGGGGAGACCCAGTACTTC
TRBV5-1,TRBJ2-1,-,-,CASSGLGDGEQFF,TGCGCCAGCAGCGGCCTAGGGGATGGTGAGCAGTTCTTC
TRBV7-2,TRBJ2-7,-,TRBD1,CASSFTGVTYEQYF,TGTGCCAGCAGCTTCACAGGGGTTACCTACGAGCAGTACTTC
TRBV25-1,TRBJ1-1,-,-,CASSEGGSEAFF,TGTGCCAGCAGTGAAGGGGGATCTGAAGCTTTCTTT
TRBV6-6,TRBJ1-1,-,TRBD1,CASSYPDRGTEAFF,TGTGCCAGCAGTTACCCGGACAGGGGTACTGAAGCTTTCTTT